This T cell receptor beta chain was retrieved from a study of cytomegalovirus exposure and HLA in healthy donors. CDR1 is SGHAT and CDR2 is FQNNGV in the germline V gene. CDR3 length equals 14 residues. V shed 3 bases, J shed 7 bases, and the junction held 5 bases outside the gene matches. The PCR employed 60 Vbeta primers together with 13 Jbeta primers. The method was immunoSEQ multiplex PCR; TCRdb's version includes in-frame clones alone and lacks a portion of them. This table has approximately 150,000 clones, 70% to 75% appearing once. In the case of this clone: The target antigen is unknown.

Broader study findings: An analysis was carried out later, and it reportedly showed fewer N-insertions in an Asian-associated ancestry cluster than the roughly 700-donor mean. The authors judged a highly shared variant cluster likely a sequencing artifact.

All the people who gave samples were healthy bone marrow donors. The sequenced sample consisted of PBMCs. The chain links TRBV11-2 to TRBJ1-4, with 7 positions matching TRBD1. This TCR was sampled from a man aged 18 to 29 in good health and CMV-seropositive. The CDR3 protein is CASSFNRQGEKLFF. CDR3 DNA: TGTGCCAGCAGCTTTAACCGACAGGGTGAAAAACTGTTTTTT.